These 12 T cell receptor beta chains originate from one sample sequenced in a study of breast tumors, draining lymph nodes, adjacent tissues. TCRdb re-called the multiplex PCR reads through MiXCR, storing one row per CDR3 protein. Here the sample spans some 85,000 distinct CDR3 sequences, roughly 28% being singletons. Breast cancer patients provided tissue from their axillary draining lymph nodes. Sequenced material: axillary lymph node tissue. Receptors were obtained from a female donor with breast cancer. Some clones in this sample may be carry-over from other donors' samples.

The chain couples TRBV7-2 to TRBJ1-4, with unresolved D. The germline gives CDR1 SGHTA, CDR2 FQGNSA. V shed 1 base and J shed 8 bases, with 11 bases lying between them. This CDR3 is 14 amino acids long. DNA of the CDR3: TGTGCCAGCAGCTTAGGGCAATATCTGGAAAAACTGTTTTTT. This gives the protein CASSLGQYLEKLFF.

On this clonotype: A read error is possible here, since a much larger clone lies one base away. J is TRBJ2-7 and V is TRBV6-2 or TRBV6-3; a weak D match, TRBD1 (5 bases). Between the trimmed V and J ends, which lost 7 bases and 1 base, there was a span of 14 bases. The CDR3 loop spans 14 amino acids. Per the germline V gene, CDR1 is MNHEY and CDR2 is SVGEGT. CDR3 sequence reads: CASTPGLSSYEQYF. CDR3 coding DNA: TGTGCCAGCACCCCAGGGCTTTCATCCTACGAGCAGTACTTC.

This clonotype was observed many times. The DNA for the CDR3 is TGTGCCAGCAGCCAAGGGAACCTCCGAATGAATGAAAAACTGTTTTTT. Translated: CASSQGNLRMNEKLFF. The V and J genes are TRBV4-2 and TRBJ1-4; no definite D call. The CDR3 length is 16 residues. Germline V lookup: CDR1 LGHNA, CDR2 YNFKEQ. V lost 1 base and J 5 bases, leaving 14 bases between the germline ends.

This clonotype turned up a few times. A much larger clone is a single base away; this may be a read error. The chain joins TRBV20-1 to TRBJ2-1, with D perhaps assigned TRBD1 or TRBD2 (5 bases each). The CDR3 is made up of 14 amino acids. From germline, CDR1 is DFQATT and CDR2 SNEGSKA (reference sequence). This CDR3 reads CSARDANSYTEQFF. DNA of the CDR3: TGCAGTGCTCGGGACGCGAACTCCTACACTGAGCAGTTCTTC.

Of note for this clonotype: A much bigger clone sits one base away, suggesting this may be a read error. V gene TRBV7-2 combines with J gene TRBJ1-1; no reliable D call. V gave up 10 bases and J gave up 3 bases, with 15 bases separating them. Per germline, CDR1 SGHTA and CDR2 FQGNSA. The CDR3 loop spans 13 amino acids. CDR3 bases: TGTGCCACCACCACCCCCTGGGACACTGAAGCTTTCTTT. Its translation: CATTTPWDTEAFF. Complete variable domain (other parts from reference TRBV7-2 and TRBJ1-1): GAGVSQSPSNKVTEKGKDVELRCDPISGHTALYWYRQSLGQGLEFLIYFQGNSAPDKSGLPSDRFSAERTGGSVSTLTIQRTQQEDSAVYLCATTTPWDTEAFFGQGTRLTVV.

This clonotype was detected ten times or more. The V and J genes are TRBV7-2 and TRBJ2-1, with D uncertain. The CDR3 runs 13 residues. The germline V gene encodes CDR1 SGHTA and CDR2 FQGNSA. V shed 5 bases and J shed 0 bases, with 5 bases lying between them. The CDR3 sequence: CASSKFSYNEQFF. The DNA of the CDR3 is TGTGCCAGCAGCAAATTCTCCTACAATGAGCAGTTCTTC.

The chain links TRBV20-1 to TRBJ1-5, with TRBD1 matching over 8 bases. This CDR3 has 14 residues. V shed 0 bases, J shed 6 bases, and the junction held 4 bases outside the gene matches. The germline CDR1 and CDR2 sequences are DFQATT and SNEGSKA (reference sequence). This CDR3 reads CSAREDRGSQPQHF. In nucleotides, the CDR3 is TGCAGTGCTAGAGAAGACAGGGGAAGTCAGCCCCAGCATTTT.

This clonotype was observed many times. V gene TRBV6-2 or TRBV6-3 combines with J gene TRBJ2-7; perhaps TRBD1 as D (9 bases). Germline CDR1 is MNHEY and CDR2 is SVGEGT. This CDR3 region has 19 residues. The V gene lost 6 bases and the J gene lost 2 bases, with 29 bases spanning the gap. CDR3 sequence reads: CASSPGTGTFTGGPYEQYF. The CDR3, as DNA: TGTGCCAGCAGCCCCGGGACAGGGACCTTCACGGGAGGGCCCTACGAGCAGTACTTC.

This clonotype was recorded at least ten times. This chain joins TRBV7-2 and TRBJ1-3; D gene uncertain. The CDR3 consists of 12 residues. The V end was cut by 6 bases, the J end by 4 bases, with 7 bases between. Per germline, CDR1 SGHTA and CDR2 FQGNSA. The chain's CDR3 is CASSLTGNTIYF. Written as DNA, the CDR3 is TGTGCCAGCAGTTTAACCGGAAACACCATATATTTT.

In its sample, this clonotype was seen many times. The V call is TRBV6-2 or TRBV6-3, the J call TRBJ2-7; TRBD1 agrees at 7 bases. J lost 2 bases, V lost 0 bases, and 7 bases had no gene match. CDR1 and CDR2 from the germline V gene are MNHEY and SVGEGT. The CDR3 loop spans 16 amino acids. CDR3 sequence (DNA): TGTGCCAGCAGTTACTCGCCCACAGGGGATCCCTACGAGCAGTACTTC. Translation: CASSYSPTGDPYEQYF.

About this clonotype: Given a much more abundant clone one base away, this may be a read error. This chain's CDR3 is CAWSLRGRGQPQHF. The CDR3 DNA follows: TGTGCCTGGAGTTTGAGGGGCCGAGGTCAGCCCCAGCATTTT. The chain employs TRBV30 and TRBJ1-5, with D possibly TRBD1 on 5 matching bases. CDR1 GTSNPN and CDR2 SVGIG come from the germline V gene (reference sequence). V lost 2 bases to trimming and J lost 6 bases, with 14 bases between them. The CDR3 sequence is 14 residues long.

This clonotype was counted many times. V is TRBV19 and J is TRBJ2-3, with D perhaps given as TRBD1 or TRBD2 (6 bases each). CDR3 length equals 15 residues. V was shortened by 5 bases and J by 1 base, with 13 bases between the two germline ends. Germline V gene lookup returns CDR1 LNHDA and CDR2 SQIVND (reference sequence). The CDR3 sequence: CASSLQGGGTDTQYF. The DNA of the CDR3 is TGTGCCAGTAGTTTACAGGGCGGGGGCACAGATACGCAGTATTTT.